The 29 T cell receptor beta chains given below trace back to one sample, sequenced in a study of blood T cell repertoires in COVID-19. Produced via immunoSEQ multiplex PCR; TCRdb's table is partial and in-frame only. The profile shows fewer than 300,000 clones, around nine tenths of them singletons. What was sequenced was PBMCs or T cells enriched from blood (not recorded which). The source of these receptors is a woman aged 30 to 39 who had recovered from COVID-19.

This chain connects TRBV27 to TRBJ2-1; 9 bases align to TRBD2. In germline, CDR1 is MNHEY, CDR2 SMNVEV (reference sequence). This CDR3 has 15 residues. J lost 7 bases, V lost 1 base, and 5 bases had no gene match. CDR3 in amino acids: CASSLLASGMNEQFF. The DNA for the CDR3 is TGTGCCAGCAGTTTATTGGCTAGCGGGATGAATGAGCAGTTCTTC.

The rearrangement joins TRBV19 to TRBJ1-1, with 10 bases lining up with TRBD1. Losses at the gene ends were 3 bases for V and 4 bases for J; bases not matched to a gene: 2. Germline CDR1 and CDR2: LNHDA and SQIVND (reference sequence). The length of the CDR3 is 14 residues. This chain's CDR3 is CASSMGQGFTEAFF. The CDR3 DNA is TGTGCCAGTAGTATGGGACAGGGGTTCACTGAAGCTTTCTTT.

The rearrangement uses TRBV5-1 and TRBJ2-5, with 11 bases lining up with TRBD2. This CDR3 has 14 residues. Unmatched junction bases numbered 3, after V lost 5 bases and J lost 3 bases. Germline lookup yields CDR1 SGHRS and CDR2 YFSETQ. The CDR3 region has the DNA TGCGCCAGCAGGGTACTAGCGGGAGAAGAGACCCAGTACTTC. This codes for CASRVLAGEETQYF.

The rearrangement joins TRBV18 to TRBJ2-5; 8 bases fit TRBD2. From germline, CDR1 is KGHSH and CDR2 LQKENI. With 3 bases clipped from V and 5 bases from J, the junction kept 5 bases outside the gene matches. This CDR3 has 14 amino acids. The CDR3 DNA is TGTGCCAGCTCACCTCAAGCGGGAGAGGAGACCCAGTACTTC. Translated: CASSPQAGEETQYF.

This rearrangement joins TRBV27 to TRBJ1-5, with TRBD1 matching over 7 bases. The CDR3 is 14 residues long. Trimming removed 6 bases from V and 3 bases from J; junction bases left unmatched: 5. The germline V gene encodes CDR1 MNHEY and CDR2 SMNVEV (reference sequence). CDR3 residues: CASSTGTVNQPQHF. As DNA, the CDR3 is TGTGCCAGCAGCACCGGGACAGTCAATCAGCCCCAGCATTTT.

This chain connects TRBV12-3 or TRBV12-4 to TRBJ2-1, with 7 bases identical to TRBD2. V trimming: 2 bases; J trimming: 7 bases; junction bases outside the gene matches: 2. The CDR3 covers 13 residues. The chain's CDR3 is CASSLSGRNEQFF. Here the CDR3 DNA reads TGTGCCAGCAGTTTATCCGGGAGGAATGAGCAGTTCTTC.

This clone was seen a few times. This CDR3 is also generated by other DNA sequences in the sample. The chain employs TRBV7-2 and TRBJ1-6; weak D call: TRBD1 (5 bases). The CDR3 totals 15 residues. Looked up from germline, CDR1 is SGHTA and CDR2 is FQGNSA. Deletions cut 1 base from V and 9 bases from J, with 13 bases between. CDR3 in amino acids: CASSLVGQGGSPLHF. CDR3 bases: TGTGCCAGCAGCTTAGTAGGTCAGGGAGGTTCACCCCTCCACTTT.

This clone was seen just once. The J gene is TRBJ2-7, the V gene TRBV5-5, with no clear D. Trimming cost V 5 bases and J 11 bases, with 20 bases left between them. CDR1 is SGHKS and CDR2 is YYEKEE in the germline V gene (reference sequence). The CDR3 sequence is 13 residues long. CDR3 sequence reads: CASRRVTLREEYF. CDR3 coding DNA: TGTGCCAGCAGGCGAGTTACTCTACGAGAGGAGTACTTC.

This clone was detected only a few times. The junction shows a germline mismatch at one end, possibly a read error. The V and J genes are TRBV28 and TRBJ1-2, with TRBD1 identical over 7 bases. CDR3 length equals 13 residues. Germline V CDR1 and CDR2: MDHEN, SYDVKM. The DNA for the CDR3 is TGCGCCGCTAACAGGGGCGCCGCCTATGGCTACACCTTC. It encodes CAANRGAAYGYTF.

CDR3 DNA: TGTGCCAGCAGTGGGGGCAGCAATCAGCCCCAGCATTTT. Translating gives CASSGGSNQPQHF. This rearrangement joins TRBV27 to TRBJ1-5, with D possibly TRBD1 on 6 matching bases. V was shortened by 5 bases and J by 1 base, with 6 bases between the two germline ends. This CDR3 has 13 residues. Per the germline V gene, CDR1 is MNHEY and CDR2 is SMNVEV (reference sequence).

The chain links TRBV19 to TRBJ1-5; the D is unclear. The germline V gene encodes CDR1 LNHDA and CDR2 SQIVND (reference sequence). Trimming cost V 4 bases and J 0 bases, with 10 bases left between them. CDR3 size: 15 residues. CDR3 nucleotides: TGTGCCAGTAGTACTACAGTGTATAGCAATCAGCCCCAGCATTTT. Protein: CASSTTVYSNQPQHF.

The rearrangement links TRBV27 to TRBJ2-1; possibly TRBD1 for D (6 bases). The V gene lost 4 bases and the J gene lost 3 bases, with 19 bases spanning the gap. Per the germline V gene, CDR1 is MNHEY and CDR2 is SMNVEV (reference sequence). There are 17 residues in the CDR3. In nucleotides, the CDR3 is TGTGCCAGCAGTTCAAGTGAGGGGACATCCTACTACAATGAGCAGTTCTTC. Its protein product is CASSSSEGTSYYNEQFF.

This clone was observed a single time. The chain carries TRBV11-2 and TRBJ2-1; no definite D call. Trimming pared 6 bases from V and 6 bases from J, leaving 9 bases between. Looked up from germline, CDR1 is SGHAT and CDR2 is FQNNGV. The CDR3 extends over 12 amino acids. CDR3 in amino acids: CASRVRGNEQFF. Here the CDR3 DNA reads TGTGCCAGCAGAGTACGAGGCAATGAGCAGTTCTTC.

The chain joins TRBV7-2 to TRBJ1-3, with D perhaps TRBD1 (5 bases). The germline gives CDR1 SGHTA, CDR2 FQGNSA. V was clipped by 1 base and J by 0 bases, with 13 bases between them. The CDR3 sequence is 17 residues long. CDR3 DNA: TGTGCCAGCAGCTTAGAATTGTCAGGGATCTCTGGAAACACCATATATTTT. Residues: CASSLELSGISGNTIYF.

The chain is built from TRBV5-4 and TRBJ1-2; 11 bases agree with TRBD1. Germline V lookup: CDR1 SGHNT, CDR2 YYREEE (reference sequence). Germline trimming cut 4 bases from V and 0 bases from J; bases unmatched to any gene: 5. The CDR3 contains 16 residues. CDR3 sequence reads: CASSGGTGGPNYGYTF. CDR3 bases: TGTGCCAGCAGCGGAGGGACAGGGGGTCCTAACTATGGCTACACCTTC.

In this sample, this clone turned up a few times. This chain connects TRBV4-2 to TRBJ2-2; D unclear. The CDR3 length is 13 residues. The ends were cut back, 3 bases at V and 4 bases at J, with 6 bases in the middle. In germline, CDR1 is LGHNA, CDR2 YNFKEQ. The CDR3 region has the DNA TGTGCCAGCAGCCAGCTACGCACCGGGGAGCTGTTTTTT. It yields the protein CASSQLRTGELFF.

This clone was counted a single time. The V and J genes are TRBV3-1 (or the pseudogene TRBV3-2) and TRBJ1-3; perhaps TRBD1 as D (6 bases). Germline V gene data show CDR1 as LGHDT and CDR2 as YNNKEL (reference sequence). V shed 3 bases and J shed 0 bases, with 12 bases lying between them. CDR3 length equals 16 residues. The CDR3, as DNA: TGTGCCAGCAGCCACACCGACAGGCGCTCTGGAAACACCATATATTTT. This encodes CASSHTDRRSGNTIYF.

The rearrangement joins TRBV2 to TRBJ2-7; D perhaps matches TRBD2 (6 bases). CDR3 size: 13 residues. Trimming took 7 bases from V and 1 from J, leaving 11 bases between them. CDR1 is SNHLY and CDR2 is FYNNEI in the germline V gene. Here the CDR3 reads CASIGTASYEQYF. DNA for the CDR3: TGTGCCAGCATAGGGACTGCGTCCTACGAGCAGTACTTC.

V and J are TRBV6-5 and TRBJ1-2; TRBD1 matches at 7 bases. This CDR3 contains 15 residues. CDR1 MNHEY and CDR2 SVGAGI come from the germline V gene. J was trimmed by 7 bases and V by 6 bases; bases with no gene match: 14. The CDR3 loop is CASSGGTVRWGGYTF. Written as DNA, the CDR3 is TGTGCCAGCAGCGGAGGGACAGTGCGGTGGGGTGGCTACACCTTC.

The gene calls are TRBV6-2 or TRBV6-3 and TRBJ2-1; D not certain. The length of the CDR3 is 13 residues. Germline V CDR1 and CDR2: MNHEY, SVGEGT. V was trimmed by 5 bases and J by 3 bases, leaving 8 bases between them. The CDR3 region is CASSLDNYNEQFF. The DNA of the CDR3 is TGTGCCAGCAGTCTTGACAACTACAATGAGCAGTTCTTC.

The rearrangement links TRBV7-2 to TRBJ1-2; D unclear. Germline V lookup: CDR1 SGHTA, CDR2 FQGNSA. The CDR3 has 15 residues. Trimming removed 2 bases at V and 1 base at J, with 11 bases between. DNA for the CDR3: TGTGCCAGCAGCTTATCGGTACAGATTAACTATGGCTACACCTTC. Protein product: CASSLSVQINYGYTF.

The chain recombines TRBV18 with TRBJ2-1, with 10 bases matching TRBD1. In germline, CDR1 is KGHSH, CDR2 LQKENI. This CDR3 is 13 amino acids long. V was clipped by 6 bases and J by 7 bases; unmatched bases: 3. CDR3 sequence: CASSGTGENEQFF. The CDR3 coding sequence is TGTGCCAGCTCCGGGACAGGGGAGAATGAGCAGTTCTTC.

The chain links TRBV9 to TRBJ1-5; the D gene is possibly TRBD1 (6 bases). The germline V gene has CDR1 SGDLS and CDR2 YYNGEE. V was trimmed by 4 bases and J by 4 bases, leaving 12 bases between them. The CDR3 extends over 14 amino acids. The CDR3, as DNA: TGTGCCAGCAGCCCTCAGGGGAAAAATCAGCCCCAGCATTTT. Translation gives CASSPQGKNQPQHF.

The chain has TRBV6-2 or TRBV6-3 and TRBJ1-2; 7 nucleotides line up with TRBD1. Germline CDR1 reads MNHEY; CDR2 reads SVGEGT. The CDR3 is made up of 14 amino acids. J lost 8 bases, V lost 4 bases, and 10 bases had no gene match. CDR3 sequence reads: CASSSSGTALGYTF. In nucleotides, the CDR3 is TGTGCCAGCAGTTCATCCGGGACAGCTTTGGGCTACACCTTC.

This chain joins TRBV5-6 and TRBJ2-5; TRBD2 is a possible D gene (5 bases). Trimming stripped 2 bases from V and 3 bases from J, with 14 bases between. The CDR3 length is 15 residues. Germline V CDR1 and CDR2: SGHDT, YYEEEE. This CDR3 reads CASSLGSDHKETQYF. The CDR3 bases are TGTGCCAGCAGCTTAGGTAGCGACCATAAAGAGACCCAGTACTTC.

This clone is a singleton in its sample. The V and J genes are TRBV3-1 (or the pseudogene TRBV3-2) and TRBJ2-2; D ambiguous. Trimming shortened V by 4 bases and J by 5 bases, and 17 bases separated the two germline ends. This CDR3 is built from 16 residues. Germline assignment: CDR1 LGHDT and CDR2 YNNKEL (reference sequence). The CDR3 sequence: CASSPRLAVRTGELFF. CDR3 coding DNA: TGTGCCAGCAGCCCCCGGTTAGCAGTGAGAACCGGGGAGCTGTTTTTT.

The chain carries TRBV27 and TRBJ2-5, with 10 bases that match TRBD2. From germline, CDR1 is MNHEY and CDR2 SMNVEV (reference sequence). The CDR3 is made up of 14 amino acids. The ends lost 8 bases at V and 4 bases at J; junction bases unmatched: 7. DNA for the CDR3: TGTGCCAGCCGCCCTAGCGGGAGTTCAGAGACCCAGTACTTC. It translates to CASRPSGSSETQYF.

This chain uses TRBV4-3 with TRBJ2-7, with D unresolved. Germline CDR1 reads LGHNA; CDR2 reads YSLEER. The CDR3 is 13 amino acids. Deletions cut 4 bases from V and 6 bases from J, with 13 bases between. Here the CDR3 reads CASSPERGFEQYF. CDR3 DNA sequence: TGCGCCAGCAGCCCAGAGCGAGGTTTCGAGCAGTACTTC.

This clone was observed once. The rearrangement joins TRBV28 to TRBJ2-2, with TRBD1 matching 7 bases. This CDR3 is built from 16 residues. CDR1 is MDHEN and CDR2 is SYDVKM in the germline V gene. V was pared by 7 bases and J by 4 bases, with 12 bases of the junction left unmatched. CDR3 residues: CASTSAGGEVTGELFF. The CDR3 DNA is TGTGCCAGCACCTCAGCAGGGGGTGAGGTCACCGGGGAGCTGTTTTTT.